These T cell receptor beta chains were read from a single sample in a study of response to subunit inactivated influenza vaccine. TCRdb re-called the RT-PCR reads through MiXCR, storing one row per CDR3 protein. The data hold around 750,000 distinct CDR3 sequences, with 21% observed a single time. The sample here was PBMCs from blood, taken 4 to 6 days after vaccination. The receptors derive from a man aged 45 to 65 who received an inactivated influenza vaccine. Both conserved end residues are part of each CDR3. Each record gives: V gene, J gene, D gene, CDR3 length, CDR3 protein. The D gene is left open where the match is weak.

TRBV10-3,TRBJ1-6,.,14,CAISESSGNSPLHF
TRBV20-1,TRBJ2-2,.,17,CSARVDRDLRATGELFF
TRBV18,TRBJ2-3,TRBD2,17,CASSPMASSGGTDTQYF
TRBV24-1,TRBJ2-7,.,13,CATIGRCSYEQYF
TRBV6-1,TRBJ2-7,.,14,CASFDRTSSYEQYF
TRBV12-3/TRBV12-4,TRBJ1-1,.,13,CASTLMGNTEAFF
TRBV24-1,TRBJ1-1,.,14,CATSAGSGYTEAFF
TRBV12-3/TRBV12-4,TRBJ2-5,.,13,CASSLGPTDPGRF
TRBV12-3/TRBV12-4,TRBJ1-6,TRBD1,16,CASNIKGASVNSPLHF
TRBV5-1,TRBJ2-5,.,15,CASSLVTGYQETQYF
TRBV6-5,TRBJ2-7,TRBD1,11,CASSPGTGLYF
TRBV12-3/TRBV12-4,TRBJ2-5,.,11,CASKRQETQYF
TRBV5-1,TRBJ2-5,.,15,CASSLARAGQETQYF
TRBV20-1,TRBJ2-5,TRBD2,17,CSARKLAGGPDQETQYF
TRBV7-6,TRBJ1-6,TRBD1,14,CASSQGGFYSPLHF
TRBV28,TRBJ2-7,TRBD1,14,CATVGQGRSYEQYF
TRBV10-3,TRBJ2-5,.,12,CAISSSSETQYF
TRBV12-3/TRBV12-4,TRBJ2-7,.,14,CASGARFSSYEQYF
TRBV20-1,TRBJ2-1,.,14,CSARFAGSYNEQFF
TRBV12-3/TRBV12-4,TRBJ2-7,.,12,CASSFFLDAQYF
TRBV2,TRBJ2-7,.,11,CASSEGSEQYF
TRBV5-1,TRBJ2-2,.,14,CASSLEPNTGELFF
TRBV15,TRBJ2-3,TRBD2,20,CATSTYFTTSGFPSTDTQYF
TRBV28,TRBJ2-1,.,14,CASSFGEIYNEQFF